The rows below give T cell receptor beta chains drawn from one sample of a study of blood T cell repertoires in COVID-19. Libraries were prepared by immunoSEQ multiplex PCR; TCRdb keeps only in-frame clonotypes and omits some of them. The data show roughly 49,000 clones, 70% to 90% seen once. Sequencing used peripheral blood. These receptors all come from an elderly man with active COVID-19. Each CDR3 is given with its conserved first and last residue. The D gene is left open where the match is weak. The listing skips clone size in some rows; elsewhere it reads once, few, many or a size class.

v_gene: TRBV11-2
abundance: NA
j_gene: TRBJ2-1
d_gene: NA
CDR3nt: TGTGCCAGCAGCCCCCAAGGGGGAAACCTTTACAATGAGCAGTTCTTC
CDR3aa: CASSPQGGNLYNEQFF

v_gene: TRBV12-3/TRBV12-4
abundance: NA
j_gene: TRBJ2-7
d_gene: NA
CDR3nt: TGTGCCAGCAGTTTAGGTCGGGACTACGAGCAGTACTTC
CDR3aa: CASSLGRDYEQYF

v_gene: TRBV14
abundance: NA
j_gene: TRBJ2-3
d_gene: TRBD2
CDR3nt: TGTGCCAGCAGCCAAGAACGGGGGGTTCGCACAGATACGCAGTATTTT
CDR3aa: CASSQERGVRTDTQYF

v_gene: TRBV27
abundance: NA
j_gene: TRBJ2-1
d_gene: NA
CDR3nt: TGTGCCAGCGGATCGACAGAGCAGTTCTTC
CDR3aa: CASGSTEQFF

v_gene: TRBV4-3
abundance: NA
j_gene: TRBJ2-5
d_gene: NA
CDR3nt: TGCGCCAGCAGCCAAGATTCAGGGAACCAAGAGACCCAGTACTTC
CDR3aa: CASSQDSGNQETQYF

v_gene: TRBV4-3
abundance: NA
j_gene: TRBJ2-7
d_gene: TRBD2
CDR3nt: TGCGCCAGCAGCCAAGTAGGCGCGGGAGGAGGTCACGAGCAGTACTTC
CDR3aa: CASSQVGAGGGHEQYF

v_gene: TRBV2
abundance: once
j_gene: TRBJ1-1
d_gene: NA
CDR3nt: TGTGCCAGCAGTTACCAGAGAGGAGTGAACACTGAAGCTTTCTTT
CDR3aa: CASSYQRGVNTEAFF

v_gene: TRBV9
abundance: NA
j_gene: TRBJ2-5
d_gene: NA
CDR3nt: TGTGCCAGCAGCCCGACAGGGCAATGGGGCGGGGCCCAGTACTTC
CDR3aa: CASSPTGQWGGAQYF

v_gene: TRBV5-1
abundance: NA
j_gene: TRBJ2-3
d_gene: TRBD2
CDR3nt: TGCGCCAGCAGCCCAGCTAGCGGGAGGGCCGGAGATACGCAGTATTTT
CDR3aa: CASSPASGRAGDTQYF

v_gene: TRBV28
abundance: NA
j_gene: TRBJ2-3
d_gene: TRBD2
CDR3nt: TGTGCCAGCAGACCGGGACTAGCGGGAGGGCGAGGGACAGATACGCAGTATTTT
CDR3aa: CASRPGLAGGRGTDTQYF

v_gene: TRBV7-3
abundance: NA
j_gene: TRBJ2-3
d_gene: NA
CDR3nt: TGTGCCAGCAGCTTACAATTGGATACGCAGTATTTT
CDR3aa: CASSLQLDTQYF

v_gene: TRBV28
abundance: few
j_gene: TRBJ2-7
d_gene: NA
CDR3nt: TGTGCCAGCAGAAGACAGAGCTCCTACGAGCAGTACTTC
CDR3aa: CASRRQSSYEQYF

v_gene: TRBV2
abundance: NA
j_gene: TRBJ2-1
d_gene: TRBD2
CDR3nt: TGTGCCAGTCATGGGGGACTAGCGGGATTTGGTGAGCAGTTCTTC
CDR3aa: CASHGGLAGFGEQFF

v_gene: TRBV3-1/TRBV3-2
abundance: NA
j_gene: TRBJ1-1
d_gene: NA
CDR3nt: TGTGCCAGCAGCCAAGATTCTCCCCACAGAATGAACACTGAAGCTTTCTTT
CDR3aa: CASSQDSPHRMNTEAFF

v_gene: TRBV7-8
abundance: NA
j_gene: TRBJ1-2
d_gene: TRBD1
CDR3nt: TGTGCCAGCAGTTTAGGGGACAGGGTCTATGGCTACACCTTC
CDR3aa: CASSLGDRVYGYTF

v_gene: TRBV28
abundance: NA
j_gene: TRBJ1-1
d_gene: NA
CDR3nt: TGTGCCAGCAGTTTTGAGACTGAAGCTTTCTTT
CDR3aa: CASSFETEAFF

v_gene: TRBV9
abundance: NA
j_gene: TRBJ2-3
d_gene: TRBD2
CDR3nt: TGTGCCAGCAGCGGCACTAGCGCCACCACAGATACGCAGTATTTT
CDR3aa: CASSGTSATTDTQYF

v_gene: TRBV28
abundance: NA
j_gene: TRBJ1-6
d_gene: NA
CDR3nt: TGTGCCACCACAGGGACATCCTATAATTCACCCCTCCACTTT
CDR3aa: CATTGTSYNSPLHF

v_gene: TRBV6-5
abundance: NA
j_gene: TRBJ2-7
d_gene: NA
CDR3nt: TGTGCCAGCAGTTACGCGACACAGGGCGAGCAGTACTTC
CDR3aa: CASSYATQGEQYF

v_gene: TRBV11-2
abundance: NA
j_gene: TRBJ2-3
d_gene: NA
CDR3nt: TGTGCCAGCAGCTTGGCAGTAATCACAGATACGCAGTATTTT
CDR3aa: CASSLAVITDTQYF

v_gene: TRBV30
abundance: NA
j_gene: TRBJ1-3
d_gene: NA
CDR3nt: TGTGCCTGGAAACTGTCTGGAAACACCATATATTTT
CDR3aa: CAWKLSGNTIYF

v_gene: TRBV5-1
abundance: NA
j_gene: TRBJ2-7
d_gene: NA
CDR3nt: TGCGCCAGCAGCTTGGACAGGTACGAGCAGTACTTC
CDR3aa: CASSLDRYEQYF

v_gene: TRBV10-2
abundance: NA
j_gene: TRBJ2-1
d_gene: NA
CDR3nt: TGCGCCAGCAGTACTCAAACCTCCTCGACAGGCAATGAGCAGTTCTTC
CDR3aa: CASSTQTSSTGNEQFF

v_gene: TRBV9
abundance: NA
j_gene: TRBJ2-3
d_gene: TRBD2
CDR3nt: TGTGCCAGCAGCGTGGGACTAGCATCAGATTCGCAGTATTTT
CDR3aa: CASSVGLASDSQYF

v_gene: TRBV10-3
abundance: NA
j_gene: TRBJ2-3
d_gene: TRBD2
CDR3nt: TGTGCCATCAGTGACGGGGGACTAGCGGGAGGGTACCCCCCAGATACGCAGTATTTT
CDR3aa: CAISDGGLAGGYPPDTQYF

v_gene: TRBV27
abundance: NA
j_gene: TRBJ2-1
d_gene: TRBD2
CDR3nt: TGTGCCAGCAGTCGAGCGGGAGGGCCAGAATACAATGAGCAGTTCTTC
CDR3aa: CASSRAGGPEYNEQFF

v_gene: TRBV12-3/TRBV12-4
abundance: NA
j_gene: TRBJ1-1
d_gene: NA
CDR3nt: TGTGCCAGCGGGGGGGGGAACACTGAAGCTTTCTTT
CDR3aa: CASGGGNTEAFF

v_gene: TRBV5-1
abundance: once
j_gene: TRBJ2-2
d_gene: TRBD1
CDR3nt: TGCGCCAGCAGCCTATCGACAGGGGACACCGGGGAGCTGTTTTTT
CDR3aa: CASSLSTGDTGELFF

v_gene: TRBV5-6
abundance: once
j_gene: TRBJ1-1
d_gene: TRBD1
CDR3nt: TGTGCCAGCAGCTTGGGACAGGGACTTGGTGGAGCTTTCTTT
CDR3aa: CASSLGQGLGGAFF

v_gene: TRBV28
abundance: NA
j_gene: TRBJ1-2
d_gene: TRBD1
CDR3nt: TGTGCCAGCAGTCAAAACTCCGGGACAGGGGGCCGCTATGGCTACACCTTC
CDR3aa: CASSQNSGTGGRYGYTF

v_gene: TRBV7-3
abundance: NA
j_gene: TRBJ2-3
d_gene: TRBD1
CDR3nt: TGTGCCAGCAGCACTCGACAGGGTTCAGATACGCAGTATTTT
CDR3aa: CASSTRQGSDTQYF

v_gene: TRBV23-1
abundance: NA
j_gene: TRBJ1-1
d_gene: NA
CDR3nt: TGCGCCAGCAGTCGTGAGGGTAGCGGGACTGAAGCTTTCTTT
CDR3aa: CASSREGSGTEAFF

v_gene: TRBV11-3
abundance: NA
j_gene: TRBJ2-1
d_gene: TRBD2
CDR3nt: TGTGCCAGCAGCTCCGGGACTAGCGGACACAATGAGCAGTTCTTC
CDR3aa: CASSSGTSGHNEQFF

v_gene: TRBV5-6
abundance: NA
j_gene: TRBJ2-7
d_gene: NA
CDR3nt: TGTGCCAGCAGCTTGCCCCACTCCTACGAGCAGTACTTC
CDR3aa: CASSLPHSYEQYF

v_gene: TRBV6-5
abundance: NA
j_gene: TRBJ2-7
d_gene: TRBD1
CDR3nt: TGTGCCAGCAAGAGGACAGGGGTCGCGGCCTACGAACAGTACTTC
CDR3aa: CASKRTGVAAYEQYF

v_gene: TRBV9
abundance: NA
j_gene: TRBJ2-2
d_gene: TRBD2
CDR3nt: TGTGCCAGCAGTCGCGTAGCGGGAGTAACCGGGGAGCTGTTTTTT
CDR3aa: CASSRVAGVTGELFF

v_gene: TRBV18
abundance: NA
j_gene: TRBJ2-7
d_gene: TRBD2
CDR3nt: TGTGCCAGCTCACCAAGGTTAACGGGAGGGGGGAAATACGAGCAGTACTTC
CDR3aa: CASSPRLTGGGKYEQYF

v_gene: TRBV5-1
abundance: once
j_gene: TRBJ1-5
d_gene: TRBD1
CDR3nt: TGCGCCAGCAGCCCCGGAATGGGACAGGGTAGCAATCAGCCCCAGCATTTT
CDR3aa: CASSPGMGQGSNQPQHF

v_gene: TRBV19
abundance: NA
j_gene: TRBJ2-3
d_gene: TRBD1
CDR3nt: TGTGCCAGTAGTGGACAGGGGTCTAGCACAGATACGCAGTATTTT
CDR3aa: CASSGQGSSTDTQYF

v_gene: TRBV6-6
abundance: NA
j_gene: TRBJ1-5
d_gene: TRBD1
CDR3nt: TGTGCCAGCAGTTACGGGACAGGGGTTAATCAGCCCCAGCATTTT
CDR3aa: CASSYGTGVNQPQHF

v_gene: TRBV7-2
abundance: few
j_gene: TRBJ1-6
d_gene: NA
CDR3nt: TGTGCCAGCAGTCCATCACCGGATCGGGGTAATTCACCCCTCCACTTT
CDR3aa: CASSPSPDRGNSPLHF

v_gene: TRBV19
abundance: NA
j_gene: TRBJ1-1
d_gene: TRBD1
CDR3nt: TGTGCCAGTAGTTTCAGGGGGCGGATGAACACTGAAGCTTTCTTT
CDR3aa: CASSFRGRMNTEAFF

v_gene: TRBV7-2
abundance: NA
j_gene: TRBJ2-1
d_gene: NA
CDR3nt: TGTGCCAGCAGACTTGGGGGCGGCAATGAGCAGTTCTTC
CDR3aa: CASRLGGGNEQFF

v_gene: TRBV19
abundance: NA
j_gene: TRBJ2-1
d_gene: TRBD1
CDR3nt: TGTGCCAGTAGTACCAACGGACAGGTGCAGTTCTTC
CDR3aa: CASSTNGQVQFF

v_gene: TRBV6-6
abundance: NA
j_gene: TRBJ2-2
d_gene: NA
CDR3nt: TGTGCCAGCAGTTTGATAGGCGGTTCGAACACCGGGGAGCTGTTTTTT
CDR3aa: CASSLIGGSNTGELFF

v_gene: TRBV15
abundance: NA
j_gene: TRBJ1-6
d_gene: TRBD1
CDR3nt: TGTGCCACCAGCAGAGACGCGACAGGGTATTCACCCCTCCACTTT
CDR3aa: CATSRDATGYSPLHF

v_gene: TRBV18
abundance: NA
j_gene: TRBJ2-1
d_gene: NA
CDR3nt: TGTGCCAGCTCACCGGCGACAGGCATCTCCTACAATGAGCAGTTCTTC
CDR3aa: CASSPATGISYNEQFF

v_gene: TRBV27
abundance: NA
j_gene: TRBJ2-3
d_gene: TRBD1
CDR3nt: TGTGCCAGCAGTGAAGGGACAGCCCAGTATTTT
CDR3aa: CASSEGTAQYF

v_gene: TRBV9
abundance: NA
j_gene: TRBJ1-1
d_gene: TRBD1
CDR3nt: TGTGCCAGCAGCGTCGGAGGACAGGGGGCGCGGGGCACTGAAGCTTTCTTT
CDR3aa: CASSVGGQGARGTEAFF

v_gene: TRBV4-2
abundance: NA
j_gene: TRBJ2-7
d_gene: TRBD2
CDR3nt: TGTGCCAGCAGCCGGGGGACTAGCTCCTACGAGCAGTACTTC
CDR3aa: CASSRGTSSYEQYF

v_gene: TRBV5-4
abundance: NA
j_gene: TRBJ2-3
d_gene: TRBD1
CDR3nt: TGTGCCAGCAGCTCGGGGACAGGGGGCACAGATACGCAGTATTTT
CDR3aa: CASSSGTGGTDTQYF

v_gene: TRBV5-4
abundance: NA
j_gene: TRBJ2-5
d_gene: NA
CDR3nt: TGTGCCAGCAGCCTTTTCCAAGAGACCCAGTACTTC
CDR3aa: CASSLFQETQYF